These 18 T cell receptor beta chains were all obtained from the same sample, sequenced in a study of T cell changes during pregnancy in multiple sclerosis. Assay: immunoSEQ multiplex PCR; the TCRdb copy retains only in-frame clones and omits some. The sample gives some 69,000 clones, around nine tenths of which show up once; approximately 2.1% is in the top ten. This specimen was peripheral blood, taken in the second trimester of pregnancy. These receptors came from a female donor in good health, enrolled as a control in a pregnancy study.

This chain uses TRBV28 with TRBJ1-1; D uncertain. This CDR3 has 12 residues. The ends were cut back, 7 bases at V and 10 bases at J, with 16 bases in the middle. Germline loops: CDR1 MDHEN, CDR2 SYDVKM. The CDR3 DNA sequence: TGTGCCAGCACCTCGGGAGCCTCGGCAGCTTTCTTT. It translates to CASTSGASAAFF.

The rearrangement uses TRBV18 and TRBJ2-5; D unclear. The germline gives CDR1 KGHSH, CDR2 LQKENI. V gave up 0 bases and J gave up 5 bases, with 7 bases separating them. The CDR3 is 13 residues long. As DNA, the CDR3 is TGTGCCAGCTCACCACCGAGTTTCGAGACCCAGTACTTC. Residues: CASSPPSFETQYF.

Comment on this clone: The junction departs from germline at one end; a sequencing error may be responsible. The chain couples TRBV7-7 to TRBJ2-5; 7 nucleotides match TRBD2. Germline V CDR1 and CDR2: SSHAT, FNYEAQ (reference sequence). CDR3 length: 15 amino acids. CDR3 nucleotides: TGTGCTAGCAGCCCCATTGGCGGGGGTCGAGAGACCCAGTACTTC. It specifies CASSPIGGGRETQYF.

This clone was recorded once. The J gene is TRBJ1-2, the V gene TRBV6-1, with 9 bases aligning to TRBD1. Germline V gene sequence: CDR1 MNHNS, CDR2 SASEGT. This CDR3 has 14 residues. The V and J ends lost 11 bases and 2 bases, in that order; junction bases with no gene match: 9. The CDR3 loop is CAQSPGTGNYGYTF. As DNA, the CDR3 is TGTGCCCAGAGCCCCGGGACAGGGAACTATGGCTACACCTTC.

The table lists this clone with a count of one. The V call is TRBV12-5, the J call TRBJ1-4, with 8 nucleotides matching TRBD1. The J segment lost 5 bases and the V segment lost 3 bases, leaving 8 bases of the junction unmatched. Germline values: CDR1 LGHNT, CDR2 FRNRAP. CDR3 length: 16 amino acids. The CDR3 coding sequence is TGTGCTAGTGGTTTAGGAGACAGGGGTTCGAATGAAAAACTGTTTTTT. This sequence encodes CASGLGDRGSNEKLFF.

This chain uses TRBV6-5 with TRBJ1-2; no clear D. The CDR3 consists of 11 residues. Trimming removed 10 bases at V and 7 bases at J, with 13 bases between. Per germline, CDR1 MNHEY and CDR2 SVGAGI. The CDR3 protein is CATLGSRGYTF. CDR3 nucleotide sequence: TGTGCCACACTCGGGTCTCGTGGCTACACCTTC.

V usage is TRBV4-1 and J usage is TRBJ1-2; D not resolved. With 1 base removed from V and 0 bases from J, the gap between germline ends came to 9 bases. This CDR3 region has 15 residues. Germline V lookup: CDR1 MGHRA, CDR2 YSYEKL. CDR3 nucleotide sequence: TGCGCCAGCAGCCAAGCAGGAAAGGCTAACTATGGCTACACCTTC. Protein: CASSQAGKANYGYTF.

V and J are TRBV12-5 and TRBJ1-1; D is unresolved. There are 11 residues in the CDR3. CDR1 and CDR2 (germline): LGHNT, FRNRAP. Trimming cost V 6 bases and J 5 bases, with 7 bases left between them. The CDR3 DNA reads TGTGCTAGTGGCTATGAGACTGAAGCTTTCTTT. As protein: CASGYETEAFF. The variable domain in full, completed from reference TRBV12-5 and TRBJ1-1, reads DARVTQTPRHKVTEMGQEVTMRCQPILGHNTVFWYRQTMMQGLELLAYFRNRAPLDDSGMPKDRFSAEMPDATLATLKIQPSEPRDSAVYFCASGYETEAFFGQGTRLTVV.

The V and J genes are TRBV28 and TRBJ2-7, with 10 bases matching TRBD2. Germline CDR1 MDHEN, CDR2 SYDVKM. J lost 4 bases, V lost 1 base, and 4 bases had no gene match. The CDR3 is 15 amino acids. CDR3: CASSLYGTSVYEQYF. Here the CDR3 DNA reads TGTGCCAGCAGTTTATATGGGACTAGCGTGTACGAGCAGTACTTC.

The genes are TRBV28 and TRBJ2-1, with D possibly being TRBD2 (5 bases). There are 15 residues in the CDR3. V was cut by 4 bases and J by 5 bases, with 15 bases left in between. Looked up from germline, CDR1 is MDHEN and CDR2 is SYDVKM. CDR3 nucleotide sequence: TGTGCCAGCAGTTCCTTTGAGGGCACCAACAATGAGCAGTTCTTC. This codes for CASSSFEGTNNEQFF.

This clone was picked up one time. V usage is TRBV6-4 and J usage is TRBJ2-3; the D is unclear. Germline V CDR1 and CDR2: MRHNA, SNTAGT. There are 15 residues in the CDR3. Trimming removed 4 bases at V and 0 bases at J, with 11 bases between. The CDR3 DNA reads TGTGCCAGCAGTGTAGGCGGCGTTAGCACAGATACGCAGTATTTT. Translation gives CASSVGGVSTDTQYF.

The chain combines TRBV25-1 with TRBJ1-4, with 7 bases fitting TRBD1. CDR1 is MGHDK and CDR2 is SYGVNS in the germline V gene. CDR3 length: 14 amino acids. With V trimmed by 4 bases and J by 8 bases, 7 bases remained unmatched. The DNA of the CDR3 is TGTGCCAGCAGTGTCCCCGGGACAGTCGAAAAACTGTTTTTT. It is translated as CASSVPGTVEKLFF.

V usage is TRBV29-1 and J usage is TRBJ2-7, with D perhaps TRBD1 (8 bases). The CDR3 length is 12 residues. CDR1 and CDR2 (germline): SQVTM, ANQGSEA. The ends were cut back, 7 bases at V and 3 bases at J, with 13 bases in the middle. The CDR3 spells CSAQGGSYEQYF. The CDR3 nucleotides read TGCAGCGCACAGGGGGGGAGCTACGAGCAGTACTTC.

The chain joins TRBV4-2 to TRBJ1-5, with 7 bases matching TRBD1. CDR3 length equals 15 residues. The germline V gene has CDR1 LGHNA and CDR2 YNFKEQ. Losses at the gene ends were 2 bases for V and 5 bases for J; bases not matched to a gene: 6. The chain's CDR3 is CASSQTDRADQPQHF. The CDR3 bases are TGTGCCAGCAGCCAAACCGACAGGGCCGATCAGCCCCAGCATTTT.

The chain joins TRBV6-4 to TRBJ2-3, with 9 bases aligning to TRBD2. Germline V gene data show CDR1 as MRHNA and CDR2 as SNTAGT. This CDR3 region has 15 residues. V dropped 0 bases and J dropped 4; count of bases not matched to a gene: 2. The CDR3 bases are TGTGCCAGCAGTGACTCGATAGCGGGGGCAGATACGCAGTATTTT. This codes for CASSDSIAGADTQYF.

The CDR3, as DNA: TGTGCCAGCAGTGACCAGGGGCCCTACGAGCAGTACTTC. The encoded protein is CASSDQGPYEQYF. The rearrangement joins TRBV27 to TRBJ2-7, with D possibly being TRBD1 (6 bases). The CDR3 consists of 13 residues. V lost 5 bases and J lost 2, with 10 bases in between. The germline V gene has CDR1 MNHEY and CDR2 SMNVEV (reference sequence).

The chain uses TRBV7-2 and TRBJ2-5; tentatively, D is TRBD1 (6 bases). V dropped 5 bases and J dropped 5 bases, with 18 bases sitting between them. The germline V gene encodes CDR1 SGHTA and CDR2 FQGNSA. The CDR3 has 15 residues. DNA of the CDR3: TGTGCCAGCAGCCAAGAACAGGGTCCGTGGGAGACCCAGTACTTC. Translating gives CASSQEQGPWETQYF.

V usage is TRBV27 and J usage is TRBJ1-2; D gene ambiguous. V shed 6 bases and J shed 8 bases, with 19 bases lying between them. The CDR3 runs to 14 residues. Germline CDR1 is MNHEY and CDR2 is SMNVEV (reference sequence). CDR3 region: CASSPSPQVGGYTF. CDR3 coding DNA: TGTGCCAGCAGCCCCTCCCCCCAGGTAGGAGGCTACACCTTC.